Shown below are 19 T cell receptor beta chains from a single sample sequenced in a study of blood T cell repertoires in COVID-19. Method: immunoSEQ multiplex PCR; TCRdb's copy keeps in-frame clones and lacks some. Of roughly 250,000 clones listed, around 87% are singletons. The sequenced sample was PBMCs or T cells enriched from blood (not recorded which). Receptors were obtained from a woman between 45 and 60 years old who had recovered from COVID-19.

The chain employs TRBV3-1 (or the pseudogene TRBV3-2) and TRBJ1-1, with a possible D match to TRBD1 (5 bases). This CDR3 is built from 14 residues. Trimming removed 2 bases from V and 1 base from J, with 8 bases in between. Germline V gene sequence: CDR1 LGHDT, CDR2 YNNKEL (reference sequence). CDR3 sequence: CASSQRQTNTEAFF. The CDR3 DNA follows: TGTGCCAGCAGCCAACGACAGACGAACACTGAAGCTTTCTTT.

J is TRBJ1-1 and V is TRBV6-2 or TRBV6-3; the match to TRBD1 covers 11 bases. The germline V gene encodes CDR1 MNHEY and CDR2 SVGEGT. The CDR3 is 12 amino acids. After removal of 4 bases from V and 10 bases from J, the junction contained 2 bases not matched to a gene. Written as DNA, the CDR3 is TGTGCCAGCAGTTGGACAGGGGGCTTAGCTTTCTTT. Translated: CASSWTGGLAFF.

The V and J genes are TRBV19 and TRBJ2-7, with 10 bases fitting TRBD2. Germline-derived CDR1 and CDR2 are LNHDA and SQIVND (reference sequence). The CDR3 totals 14 residues. V dropped 3 bases and J dropped 3; count of bases not matched to a gene: 2. The CDR3 bases are TGTGCCAGTAGTATGACTAGCGGGTACTACGAGCAGTACTTC. Its protein product is CASSMTSGYYEQYF.

The chain has TRBV3-1 (or the pseudogene TRBV3-2) and TRBJ1-2, with a possible D match to TRBD1 (6 bases). The CDR3 has 12 residues. Germline CDR1 LGHDT, CDR2 YNNKEL (reference sequence). Trimming took 4 bases from V and 7 from J, leaving 10 bases between them. CDR3 DNA: TGTGCCAGCAGCCCCGGGACATCTGGCTACACCTTC. This sequence encodes CASSPGTSGYTF.

This chain connects TRBV5-6 to TRBJ1-2, with TRBD1 as a possible D gene (6 bases). The CDR3 totals 15 residues. V lost 4 bases and J lost 3, with 16 bases in between. Germline V gene sequence: CDR1 SGHDT, CDR2 YYEEEE. The CDR3 region has the DNA TGTGCCAGCAGCCCACAGGCACAGGGATACTATGGCTACACCTTC. This gives the protein CASSPQAQGYYGYTF.

This chain links TRBV28 with TRBJ2-7; the D gene is possibly TRBD1 (6 bases). Germline values: CDR1 MDHEN, CDR2 SYDVKM. Trimming removed 3 bases at V and 7 bases at J, with 19 bases between. This CDR3 contains 15 residues. CDR3 sequence reads: CASSFLDRLFGEQYF. CDR3 in DNA: TGTGCCAGCAGTTTCTTGGACAGACTCTTTGGTGAGCAGTACTTC.

This clone was found once. The chain has TRBV28 and TRBJ2-5, with unresolved D. Germline CDR1 reads MDHEN; CDR2 reads SYDVKM. V shed 6 bases and J shed 2 bases, with 13 bases lying between them. The CDR3 is made up of 14 amino acids. The CDR3 loop is CASSATVKQETQYF. CDR3 in DNA: TGTGCCAGCAGCGCCACAGTGAAACAAGAGACCCAGTACTTC. The entire variable domain, with the rest obtained from reference TRBV28 and TRBJ2-5, is as follows: DVKVTQSSRYLVKRTGEKVFLECVQDMDHENMFWYRQDPGLGLRLIYFSYDVKMKEKGDIPEGYSVSREKKERFSLILESASTNQTSMYLCASSATVKQETQYFGPGTRLLVL.

This clone appeared once. The DNA of the CDR3 is TGCAGTGCTAGTCCACTAGCGGGAGGGGCCCGCAATGAGCAGTTCTTC. Amino acids: CSASPLAGGARNEQFF. V and J are TRBV20-1 and TRBJ2-1; TRBD2 agrees at 13 bases. The germline V gene encodes CDR1 DFQATT and CDR2 SNEGSKA (reference sequence). V gave up 3 bases and J gave up 6 bases; unmatched junction bases: 8. The CDR3 has 16 residues.

The V gene is TRBV6-6, the J gene TRBJ2-6, with no clear D. The CDR3 has 15 amino acids. Germline CDR1 is MNHNY and CDR2 is SVGAGI (reference sequence). V was pared by 0 bases and J by 0 bases, with 3 bases between. The DNA of the CDR3 is TGTGCCAGCAGTTACTCCTCCTCTGGGGCCAACGTCCTGACTTTC. It encodes CASSYSSSGANVLTF.

J is TRBJ2-1 and V is TRBV18; 8 bases match TRBD2. CDR3 length: 16 amino acids. Germline lookup yields CDR1 KGHSH and CDR2 LQKENI. Losses at the gene ends were 0 bases for V and 5 bases for J; bases not matched to a gene: 6. This chain's CDR3 is CASSPPSGGGNNEQFF. CDR3 DNA: TGTGCCAGCTCACCACCGTCGGGGGGGGGAAACAATGAGCAGTTCTTC.

CDR3 sequence reads: CASSPGTLGAQYF. The CDR3, as DNA: TGTGCCAGCAGCCCGGGGACTCTCGGAGCGCAGTATTTT. J is TRBJ2-3 and V is TRBV3-1 (or the pseudogene TRBV3-2); TRBD2 might be the D (6 bases). The germline V gene has CDR1 LGHDT and CDR2 YNNKEL (reference sequence). This CDR3 contains 13 residues. V lost 4 bases and J lost 10, with 15 bases in between.

This chain links TRBV27 with TRBJ2-3; 7 nucleotides agree with TRBD1. This CDR3 is 16 amino acids long. V dropped 2 bases and J dropped 1; count of bases not matched to a gene: 6. Germline CDR1 is MNHEY and CDR2 is SMNVEV (reference sequence). CDR3 in DNA: TGTGCCAGCAGTTTAATCGGGACAGTCGGCACAGATACGCAGTATTTT. This translates into CASSLIGTVGTDTQYF.

The chain links TRBV10-3 to TRBJ1-1, with 8 nucleotides matching TRBD1. The V gene's germline CDR1 is ENHRY and CDR2 SYGVKD. V was clipped by 11 bases and J by 2 bases; unmatched bases: 13. The CDR3 loop spans 15 amino acids. The CDR3, as DNA: TGTGCCCTTCGGGCAGGGGGCGGTCTTAACACTGAAGCTTTCTTT. Protein: CALRAGGGLNTEAFF.

With regard to this clone: A junction boundary mismatches the germline segment, possibly from a read error. V usage is TRBV11-2 and J usage is TRBJ2-5; possibly TRBD2 for D (6 bases). The germline V gene encodes CDR1 SGHAT and CDR2 FQNNGV. CDR3 length: 15 amino acids. CDR3 in DNA: TGTGCCAGCAGCATAGAGTCGCTAGGGAGGGAGACCCAGTACTTC. Protein product: CASSIESLGRETQYF. The full variable domain, completed using reference TRBV11-2 and TRBJ2-5, is EAGVAQSPRYKIIEKRQSVAFWCNPISGHATLYWYQQILGQGPKLLIQFQNNGVVDDSQLPKDRFSAERLKGVDSTLKIQPAKLEDSAVYLCASSIESLGRETQYFGPGTRLLVL.

The chain joins TRBV3-1 (or the pseudogene TRBV3-2) to TRBJ1-2; 8 bases are a match to TRBD1. J lost 4 bases, V lost 1 base, and 11 bases had no gene match. CDR3 size: 17 residues. From germline, CDR1 is LGHDT and CDR2 YNNKEL (reference sequence). The CDR3 here is CASSQVEDRDRSYGYTF. The CDR3, as DNA: TGTGCCAGCAGCCAAGTAGAGGACAGGGATCGGAGCTATGGCTACACCTTC.

V gene TRBV7-2 combines with J gene TRBJ2-5, with TRBD2 matching over 8 bases. The CDR3 covers 16 residues. The junction had 12 bases not matched to a gene; V was cut back by 5 bases and J by 4 bases. Germline V gene data show CDR1 as SGHTA and CDR2 as FQGNSA. The CDR3: CASSPVAGIRGETQYF. In DNA form, the CDR3 reads TGTGCCAGCAGCCCCGTAGCGGGAATTCGGGGAGAGACCCAGTACTTC.

This sequence joins TRBV6-5 and TRBJ1-5, with D uncertain. The CDR3 consists of 14 residues. The germline V gene has CDR1 MNHEY and CDR2 SVGAGI. V was trimmed by 7 bases and J by 2 bases, leaving 12 bases between them. The CDR3 protein is CASISGWGNQPQHF. CDR3 in DNA: TGTGCCAGCATCTCCGGGTGGGGCAATCAGCCCCAGCATTTT.

CDR3 in amino acids: CASSYGGTGNTEAFF. The CDR3 coding sequence is TGTGCCAGCAGTTATGGAGGGACGGGAAACACTGAAGCTTTCTTT. The V and J genes are TRBV6-5 and TRBJ1-1; D perhaps matches TRBD1 (5 bases). Germline V lookup: CDR1 MNHEY, CDR2 SVGAGI. V lost 3 bases to trimming and J lost 2 bases, with 13 bases between them. This CDR3 comprises 15 residues.

This clone has just one count. The V gene is TRBV10-3, the J gene TRBJ2-6, with TRBD2 as a possible D gene (6 bases). The germline CDR1 and CDR2 sequences are ENHRY and SYGVKD. The CDR3 runs to 17 residues. V was cut by 0 bases and J by 3 bases, with 12 bases left in between. This CDR3 reads CAISESIGTLGANVLTF. For the CDR3, the DNA is TGTGCCATCAGTGAGTCTATCGGGACTCTTGGGGCCAACGTCCTGACTTTC.